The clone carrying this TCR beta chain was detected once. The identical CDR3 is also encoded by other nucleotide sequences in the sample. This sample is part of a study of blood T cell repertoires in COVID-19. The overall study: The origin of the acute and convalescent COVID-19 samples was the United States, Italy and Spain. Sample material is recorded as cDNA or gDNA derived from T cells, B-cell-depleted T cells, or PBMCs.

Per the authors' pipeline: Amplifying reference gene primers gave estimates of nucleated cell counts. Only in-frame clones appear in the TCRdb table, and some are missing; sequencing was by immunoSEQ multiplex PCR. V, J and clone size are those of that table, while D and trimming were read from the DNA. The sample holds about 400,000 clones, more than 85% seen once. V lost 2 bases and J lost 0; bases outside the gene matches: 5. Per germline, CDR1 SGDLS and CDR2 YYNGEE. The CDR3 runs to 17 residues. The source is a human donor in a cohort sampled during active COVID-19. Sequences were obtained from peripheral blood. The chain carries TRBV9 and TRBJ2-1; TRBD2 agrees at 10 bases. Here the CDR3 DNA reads TGTGCCAGCAGCGTTAGATCTAGCGGGAGCTCCTACAATGAGCAGTTCTTC. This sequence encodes CASSVRSSGSSYNEQFF.